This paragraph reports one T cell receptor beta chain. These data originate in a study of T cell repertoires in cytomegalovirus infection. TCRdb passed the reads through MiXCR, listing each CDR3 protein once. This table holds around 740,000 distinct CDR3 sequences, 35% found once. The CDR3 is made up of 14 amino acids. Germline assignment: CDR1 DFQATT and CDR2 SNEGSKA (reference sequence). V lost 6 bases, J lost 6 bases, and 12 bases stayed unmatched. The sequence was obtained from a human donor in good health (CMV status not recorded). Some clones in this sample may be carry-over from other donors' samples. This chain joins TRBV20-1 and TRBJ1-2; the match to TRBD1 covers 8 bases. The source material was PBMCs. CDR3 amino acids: CSASRRQGLNGYTF. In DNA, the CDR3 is TGCAGTGCGTCCCGCCGACAGGGGCTGAATGGCTACACCTTC.